The source of this T cell receptor beta chain is a study of blood T cells in healthy people across ages. Primers used in a second PCR of about 7 to 12 cycles were a sample-barcoded 5' primer and a J-beta primer mix. TCRdb passed the 5' RACE reads through MiXCR, listing each CDR3 protein once. The table has about 780,000 distinct CDR3 sequences, 55% to 65% seen once. Germline V gene sequence: CDR1 DFQATT, CDR2 SNEGSKA (reference sequence). There are 12 residues in the CDR3. Trimming removed 6 bases from V and 9 bases from J, with 15 bases in between. The receptor's source is a young man in good health. The sequenced sample consisted of blood. V usage is TRBV20-1 and J usage is TRBJ2-1, with D perhaps assigned TRBD1 or TRBD2 (5 bases each). CDR3 in DNA: TGCAGTGCGGGGGAGATTACTACTGAGCAGTTCTTC. The encoded protein is CSAGEITTEQFF.